This T cell receptor beta chain is from a study of control samples from healthy donors and cancer patients. TCRdb's copy holds only in-frame clones and misses some; the assay was immunoSEQ multiplex PCR. The sample contains roughly 130,000 clones, 75% to 90% of which appear only once. The receptor was derived from a woman aged 25 to 39 in good health. The specimen was blood.

The CDR3 sequence is CASRAGTIDTEAFF. Written as DNA, the CDR3 is TGTGCCAGCAGAGCCGGGACCATAGACACTGAAGCTTTCTTT. J is TRBJ1-1 and V is TRBV6-6, with D possibly TRBD1 on 5 matching bases. Per germline, CDR1 MNHNY and CDR2 SVGAGI (reference sequence). The CDR3 contains 14 residues. Trimming took 6 bases from V and 3 from J, leaving 14 bases between them.